This TCR beta chain stems from a study of radiotherapy plus CTLA-4 blockade in lung cancer. Notes on the study in general: In blood, after radiotherapy plus ipilimumab, tumor-derived TCR clones expanded.

Repertoires were generated with immunoSEQ multiplex PCR, while TCRdb's copy carries only in-frame clones and drops some. The sample includes around 38,000 clones, 70% to 90% of them seen just once. About this clone itself: Its antigen is unidentified.

With ipilimumab providing CTLA-4 blockade, focal radiation was administered to patients who had chemo-refractory metastatic non-small-cell lung cancer. This clonotype originated in a human donor with non-small cell lung cancer whose response to radiotherapy plus ipilimumab could not be evaluated. The sequencing here drew on peripheral blood, taken from a patient treated with radiotherapy plus ipilimumab.

The CDR3 sequence: CASSTTGYTGELFF. The DNA of the CDR3 is TGTGCCAGTAGTACGACGGGTTACACCGGGGAGCTGTTTTTT. The chain recombines TRBV19 with TRBJ2-2, with unresolved D. The length of the CDR3 is 14 residues. V was pared by 4 bases and J by 3 bases, with 9 bases between. The germline V gene encodes CDR1 LNHDA and CDR2 SQIVND (reference sequence).